The 24 T cell receptor beta chains below all came from one sample that was sequenced in a study of Ad26.COV2.S vaccination and SARS-CoV-2 variants. As for treatment: roughly 20 received Ad26.COV2.S at low or high dose, single or two shots; roughly five received placebo; per-sample allocation not given. Each sample was drawn 63 days after the first injection (of vaccine or placebo). TCRdb's table, derived via immunoSEQ multiplex PCR, lists solely in-frame clones and lacks some. The sample includes 300,000 to 500,000 clones, approximately 86% of them seen just once. The sequencing here drew on peripheral blood, taken in a trial of Ad26.COV2.S vaccine versus placebo. Receptors originate from a person between 18 and 59 years old who received the Ad26.COV2.S COVID-19 vaccine or a placebo.

The rearrangement uses TRBV19 and TRBJ1-2, with a weak D call TRBD1 (6 bases). Trimming stripped 5 bases from V and 3 bases from J, with 13 bases between. Germline values: CDR1 LNHDA, CDR2 SQIVND (reference sequence). There are 14 residues in the CDR3. CDR3 residues: CASSLKGEDYGYTF. CDR3 nucleotide sequence: TGTGCCAGTAGTCTAAAGGGGGAGGACTATGGCTACACCTTC.

The chain recombines TRBV19 with TRBJ1-3; possibly TRBD1 for D (5 bases). V lost 2 bases, J lost 3 bases, and 11 bases lay in between. CDR3 length equals 15 residues. Per the germline V gene, CDR1 is LNHDA and CDR2 is SQIVND (reference sequence). CDR3 sequence (DNA): TGTGCCAGTAGTATAAGCGGGACGGATGGAAACACCATATATTTT. Protein sequence: CASSISGTDGNTIYF. The full variable domain, rest sourced from reference TRBV19 and TRBJ1-3, is DGGITQSPKYLFRKEGQNVTLSCEQNLNHDAMYWYRQDPGQGLRLIYYSQIVNDFQKGDIAEGYSVSREKKESFPLTVTSAQKNPTAFYLCASSISGTDGNTIYFGEGSWLTVV.

There are a few counts of this clone. The chain carries TRBV3-1 (or the pseudogene TRBV3-2) and TRBJ1-6; TRBD1 might be the D (5 bases). The CDR3 sequence is 17 residues long. The germline CDR1 and CDR2 sequences are LGHDT and YNNKEL (reference sequence). Trimming stripped 0 bases from V and 0 bases from J, with 9 bases between. The CDR3 DNA follows: TGTGCCAGCAGCCAAGAGGGACGGAGCTCCTATAATTCACCCCTCCACTTT. Its protein product is CASSQEGRSSYNSPLHF.

The chain is built from TRBV5-1 and TRBJ2-3, with 11 nucleotides matching TRBD2. J gave up 2 bases and V 4 bases, and 9 bases lay outside the gene matches. Germline V CDR1 and CDR2: SGHRS, YFSETQ. The CDR3 consists of 17 residues. DNA of the CDR3: TGCGCCAGCAGCAAGGAAGGGACTAGCGGAAACACAGATACGCAGTATTTT. Encoded protein: CASSKEGTSGNTDTQYF.

DNA for the CDR3: TGCGCCAGCAGACGCCGTGGCGGGGTAGCAACAGATACGCAGTATTTT. It encodes CASRRRGGVATDTQYF. V and J are TRBV10-1 and TRBJ2-3; possibly TRBD2 for D (6 bases). The CDR3 covers 16 residues. Trimming pared 6 bases from V and 3 bases from J, leaving 19 bases between. Looked up from germline, CDR1 is WNHNN and CDR2 is SYGVQD (reference sequence).

The chain recombines TRBV6-6 with TRBJ2-7, with TRBD2 identical over 7 bases. The CDR3 loop spans 13 amino acids. Germline CDR1 and CDR2: MNHNY and SVGAGI (reference sequence). The trim removed 7 bases at V and 5 bases at J, leaving 8 bases unmatched. CDR3 amino acids: CASTVRGEHEQYF. The CDR3, as DNA: TGTGCCAGCACCGTTCGGGGGGAGCACGAGCAGTACTTC.

This clone was found once. The chain couples TRBV29-1 to TRBJ1-4, with TRBD1 as a possible D gene (6 bases). Deletions cut 6 bases from V and 8 bases from J, with 13 bases between. The CDR3 is made up of 12 amino acids. Germline lookup yields CDR1 SQVTM and CDR2 ANQGSEA. CDR3 sequence: CSVGTGFEKLFF. In DNA, the CDR3 is TGCAGCGTGGGAACAGGGTTCGAAAAACTGTTTTTT.

The chain has TRBV4-1 and TRBJ2-7, with 7 nucleotides matching TRBD2. The CDR3 is made up of 15 amino acids. Germline lookup yields CDR1 MGHRA and CDR2 YSYEKL. J gave up 1 base and V 3 bases, and 6 bases lay outside the gene matches. The CDR3: CASSQQAGLSYEQYF. In DNA, the CDR3 is TGCGCCAGCAGCCAGCAAGCGGGGCTATCCTACGAGCAGTACTTC.

This clone is a singleton in its sample. This rearrangement joins TRBV2 to TRBJ1-1; no reliable D call. V lost 5 bases and J lost 11, with 15 bases in between. The CDR3 totals 12 residues. Germline values: CDR1 SNHLY, CDR2 FYNNEI. The CDR3 DNA follows: TGTGCCAGCAGTATTTCAGAGCCCCCGGCTTTCTTT. Its protein product is CASSISEPPAFF. Based on the CDR3 plus reference TRBV2 and TRBJ1-1, the full variable domain is EPEVTQTPSHQVTQMGQEVILRCVPISNHLYFYWYRQILGQKVEFLVSFYNNEISEKSEIFDDQFSVERPDGSNFTLKIRSTKLEDSAMYFCASSISEPPAFFGQGTRLTVV.

The chain links TRBV7-2 to TRBJ2-2, with D tentatively TRBD2 (6 bases). This CDR3 comprises 15 residues. V was pared by 5 bases and J by 6 bases, with 16 bases between. Germline CDR1 reads SGHTA; CDR2 reads FQGNSA. CDR3 amino acids: CASSPYVEGSGELFF. DNA for the CDR3: TGTGCCAGCAGCCCTTATGTGGAGGGGTCCGGGGAGCTGTTTTTT.

This clone was seen more than once but under ten times. This chain joins TRBV2 and TRBJ1-6; D is possibly TRBD1 (5 bases). Per the germline V gene, CDR1 is SNHLY and CDR2 is FYNNEI. Trimming stripped 8 bases from V and 4 bases from J, with 15 bases between. The CDR3 length is 15 residues. CDR3 sequence (DNA): TGTGCCAGCTCTCGATCGGGGGTTTATAATTCACCCCTCCACTTT. This codes for CASSRSGVYNSPLHF.

This rearrangement joins TRBV5-1 to TRBJ1-1; 7 positions agree with TRBD1. V dropped 2 bases and J dropped 4; count of bases not matched to a gene: 8. This CDR3 is 15 amino acids long. Germline CDR1 SGHRS, CDR2 YFSETQ. The CDR3 sequence: CASSLGTARGTEAFF. Written as DNA, the CDR3 is TGCGCCAGCAGCTTAGGGACAGCGCGAGGCACTGAAGCTTTCTTT.

This clone occurred a few times. The chain couples TRBV7-9 to TRBJ1-5; D may be TRBD1 (5 bases). Germline assignment: CDR1 SEHNR and CDR2 FQNEAQ (reference sequence). V shed 3 bases and J shed 0 bases, with 9 bases lying between them. CDR3 length: 15 amino acids. The CDR3 loop reads CASSLAQGSNQPQHF. CDR3 nucleotides: TGTGCCAGCAGCTTGGCTCAGGGTAGCAATCAGCCCCAGCATTTT.

As concerns this clone: Different DNA sequences within this sample yield the same CDR3. The rearrangement links TRBV24-1 to TRBJ2-3; 7 bases are shared with TRBD1. The CDR3 is 14 residues long. Germline assignment: CDR1 KGHDR and CDR2 SFDVKD. Trimming at V came to 4 bases and at J to 4 bases, leaving 4 bases not matched to a gene. The CDR3 reads CATSESDRADTQYF. In DNA form, the CDR3 reads TGTGCCACCAGTGAATCAGACAGGGCAGATACGCAGTATTTT.

The chain uses TRBV6-4 and TRBJ2-5; D tentatively reads TRBD1 or TRBD2 (5 bases each). Germline CDR1 is MRHNA and CDR2 is SNTAGT. The CDR3 runs 14 residues. Trimming pared 7 bases from V and 3 bases from J, leaving 15 bases between. CDR3 coding DNA: TGTGCCAGCAATCTCCGGGACCTAAAAGAGACCCAGTACTTC. It translates to CASNLRDLKETQYF.

This chain uses TRBV9 with TRBJ1-4; D remains unclear. Germline V lookup: CDR1 SGDLS, CDR2 YYNGEE. CDR3 length: 16 residues. The V end lost 4 bases, the J end lost 8 bases, and 21 bases lay between the germline ends. The CDR3 nucleotides read TGTGCCAGCAGCAGGCGGGGTTACTCTCCCGGCGAAAAACTGTTTTTT. Amino acids: CASSRRGYSPGEKLFF.

The V call is TRBV21-1, the J call TRBJ2-1; whether TRBD2, the table's D call, matches the DNA was not checked. TRBV21-1 represents a pseudogene. CDR3 length: 15 amino acids. The CDR3, as DNA: TGTGCCAGCAGCAAATGGGGTAGCGGGGTCAGGGAGCAGTTCTTC. This codes for CASSKWGSGVREQFF.

The J gene is TRBJ2-7, the V gene TRBV2; D unresolved. Trimming took off 10 bases at V and 3 bases at J, with 19 bases between the two ends. The CDR3 loop spans 14 amino acids. Germline V gene sequence: CDR1 SNHLY, CDR2 FYNNEI. The CDR3 region has the DNA TGTGCCACCCCCCACCAGGAAACTTTCTACGAGCAGTACTTC. Protein sequence: CATPHQETFYEQYF.

The rearrangement links TRBV6-1 to TRBJ1-1, with TRBD1 matching 8 bases. The germline gives CDR1 MNHNS, CDR2 SASEGT. The CDR3 is made up of 17 amino acids. The ends lost 2 bases at V and 2 bases at J; junction bases unmatched: 10. In DNA, the CDR3 is TGTGCCAGCAGTGAAACCGGACAGGGTAGGGGCAACACTGAAGCTTTCTTT. As protein: CASSETGQGRGNTEAFF.

This clone came up once. The chain links TRBV7-4 to TRBJ2-2; the D gene is possibly TRBD1 (6 bases). The CDR3 extends over 18 amino acids. V was shortened by 2 bases and J by 3 bases, with 19 bases between the two germline ends. CDR1 and CDR2 (germline): SGHVT, SQSDAQ. The CDR3 DNA follows: TGTGCCAGCAGCTTATGGGAAGGGGGAGAGGGGGACACCGGGGAGCTGTTTTTT. The encoded protein is CASSLWEGGEGDTGELFF.

This clone was counted a few times. V usage is TRBV5-1 and J usage is TRBJ1-2; no reliable D call. The CDR3 has 14 residues. Deletions cut 0 bases from V and 3 bases from J, with 9 bases between. Germline V gene lookup returns CDR1 SGHRS and CDR2 YFSETQ. CDR3 in amino acids: CASSLDRTYYGYTF. The CDR3 bases are TGCGCCAGCAGCTTGGATCGGACCTACTATGGCTACACCTTC. Drawing the rest from reference TRBV5-1 and TRBJ1-2, the complete variable domain is KAGVTQTPRYLIKTRGQQVTLSCSPISGHRSVSWYQQTPGQGLQFLFEYFSETQRNKGNFPGRFSGRQFSNSRSEMNVSTLELGDSALYLCASSLDRTYYGYTFGSGTRLTVV.

The rearrangement uses TRBV5-6 and TRBJ1-1; TRBD1 might be the D (5 bases). Germline lookup yields CDR1 SGHDT and CDR2 YYEEEE. The CDR3 runs to 14 residues. The V end lost 4 bases, the J end lost 4 bases, and 14 bases lay between the germline ends. For the CDR3, the DNA is TGTGCCAGCAGCGATGTAGAGGGGAGCACTGAAGCTTTCTTT. This codes for CASSDVEGSTEAFF. Full variable domain (outside the CDR3, taken from reference TRBV5-6 and TRBJ1-1): DAGVTQSPTHLIKTRGQQVTLRCSPKSGHDTVSWYQQALGQGPQFIFQYYEEEERQRGNFPDRFSGHQFPNYSSELNVNALLLGDSALYLCASSDVEGSTEAFFGQGTRLTVV.

The chain combines TRBV12-3 or TRBV12-4 with TRBJ1-5; no firm D call. Trimming pared 4 bases from V and 9 bases from J, leaving 10 bases between. The CDR3 totals 12 residues. The CDR3 DNA reads TGTGCCAGCAGTTACAGCGCAGGGCCCCAGCATTTT. Protein sequence: CASSYSAGPQHF.

This clone occurred once. The chain uses TRBV7-7 and TRBJ2-1, with TRBD2 matching 8 bases. Trimming at V came to 1 base and at J to 8 bases, leaving 10 bases not matched to a gene. The CDR3 runs 16 residues. Germline V gene data show CDR1 as SSHAT and CDR2 as FNYEAQ (reference sequence). CDR3 coding DNA: TGTGCCAGCAGCTTAGGGGGTGAGGCGGGGGGAGATGAGCAGTTCTTC. The encoded protein is CASSLGGEAGGDEQFF. Supplemented by reference TRBV7-7 and TRBJ2-1, the full variable domain reads GAGVSQSPRYKVTKRGQDVTLRCDPISSHATLYWYQQALGQGPEFLTYFNYEAQPDKSGLPSDRFSAERPEGSISTLTIQRTEQRDSAMYRCASSLGGEAGGDEQFFGPGTRLTVL.